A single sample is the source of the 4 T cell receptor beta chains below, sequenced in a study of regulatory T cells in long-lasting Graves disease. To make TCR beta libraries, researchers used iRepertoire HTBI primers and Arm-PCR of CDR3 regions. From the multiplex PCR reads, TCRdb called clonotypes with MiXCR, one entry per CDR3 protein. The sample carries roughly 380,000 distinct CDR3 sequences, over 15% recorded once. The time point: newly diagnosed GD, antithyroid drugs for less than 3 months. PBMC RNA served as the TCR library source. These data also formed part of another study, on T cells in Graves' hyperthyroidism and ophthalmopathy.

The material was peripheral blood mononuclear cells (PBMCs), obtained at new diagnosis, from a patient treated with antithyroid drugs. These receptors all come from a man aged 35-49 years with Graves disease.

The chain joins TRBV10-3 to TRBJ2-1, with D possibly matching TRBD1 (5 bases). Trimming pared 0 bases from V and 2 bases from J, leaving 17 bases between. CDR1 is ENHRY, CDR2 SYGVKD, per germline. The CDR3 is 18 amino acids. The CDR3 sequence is CAISESATPVGPYNEQFF. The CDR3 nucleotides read TGTGCCATCAGTGAGTCGGCGACTCCAGTGGGGCCCTACAATGAGCAGTTCTTC.

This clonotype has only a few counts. The CDR3 DNA sequence: TGTGCCAGCAGCCAAGGGTCGAGCCGGCAAGAGACCCAGTACTTC. Amino acid sequence: CASSQGSSRQETQYF. The chain couples TRBV4-2 to TRBJ2-5; no definite D call. CDR3 length: 15 amino acids. V was trimmed by 1 base and J by 2 bases, leaving 11 bases between them. Germline CDR1 and CDR2: LGHNA and YNFKEQ.

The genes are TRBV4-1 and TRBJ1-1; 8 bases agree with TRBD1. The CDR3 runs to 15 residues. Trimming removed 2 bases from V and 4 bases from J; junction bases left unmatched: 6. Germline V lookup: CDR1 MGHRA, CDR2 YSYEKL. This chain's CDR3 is CASSQPRTGRTEAFF. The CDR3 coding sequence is TGCGCCAGCAGCCAACCAAGGACAGGGCGCACTGAAGCTTTCTTT.

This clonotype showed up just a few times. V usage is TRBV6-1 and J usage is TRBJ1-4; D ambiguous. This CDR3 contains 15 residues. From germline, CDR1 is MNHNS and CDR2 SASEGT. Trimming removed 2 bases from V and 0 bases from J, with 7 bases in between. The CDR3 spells CASSEQPATNEKLFF. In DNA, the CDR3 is TGTGCCAGCAGTGAACAGCCCGCAACTAATGAAAAACTGTTTTTT.